This T cell receptor (beta chain) was recorded in a study of response to subunit inactivated influenza vaccine. Each CDR3 protein is one row after TCRdb ran MiXCR on the RT-PCR reads. The sample yields 500,000 to 650,000 distinct CDR3 sequences, around 8% seen once. Germline V CDR1 and CDR2: SEHNR, FQNEAQ (reference sequence). The CDR3 is made up of 16 amino acids. Trimming cost V 4 bases and J 6 bases, with 21 bases left between them. Regarding the study as a whole: It was the authors' suggestion that each seasonal influenza vaccination recruits few new T cells.

Details on this clonotype: No antigen is known for it.

Material: PBMCs from blood, obtained around 25 months after vaccination. This TCR derives from a man between 50 and 69 years old who received an inactivated influenza vaccine. V is TRBV7-9 and J is TRBJ1-1; possibly TRBD1 for D (5 bases). CDR3 sequence reads: CASSSQGSFATSEAFF. Here the CDR3 DNA reads TGTGCCAGCAGCTCTCAGGGCTCTTTTGCTACTTCTGAAGCTTTCTTT.